The 31 T cell receptor beta chains presented below share a single source sample, sequenced in a study of shared clonotypes between healthy human individuals. Using immunoSEQ multiplex PCR, the repertoire was profiled, and TCRdb retains in-frame clones only, with some absent. This sample has some 89,000 clones, with roughly two thirds found just once. The sequenced material came from memory CD8+ T cells sorted from blood. Indicated subset: CD45RO+ cells pooled with CCR7-negative TemRA cells. The receptors were gathered from a man aged 25-45 years in good health.

The gene calls are TRBV11-2 and TRBJ2-1; TRBD2 is a possible D gene (5 bases). The CDR3 extends over 14 amino acids. The V end lost 0 bases, the J end lost 5 bases, and 8 bases lay between the germline ends. CDR1 is SGHAT and CDR2 is FQNNGV in the germline V gene. The CDR3 protein is CASSLDGLHNEQFF. CDR3 bases: TGTGCCAGCAGCTTAGACGGACTTCACAATGAGCAGTTCTTC.

The chain joins TRBV11-3 to TRBJ1-1, with a tentative D call TRBD1 (6 bases). Germline V gene lookup returns CDR1 SGHNT and CDR2 YENEEA. This CDR3 region has 13 residues. Trimming removed 0 bases from V and 7 bases from J, with 9 bases in between. In DNA, the CDR3 is TGTGCCAGCAGCTTAGAGGGGGCCGGTGAAGCTTTCTTT. This sequence encodes CASSLEGAGEAFF.

Only a few counts were recorded for this clone. The chain carries TRBV2 and TRBJ2-7, with TRBD2 matching 8 bases. The ends lost 6 bases at V and 12 bases at J; junction bases unmatched: 13. Germline V gives CDR1 SNHLY, CDR2 FYNNEI. The CDR3 covers 13 residues. This CDR3 reads CASRLESGGPGYF. DNA of the CDR3: TGTGCCAGCAGACTTGAATCGGGAGGGCCGGGGTACTTC.

This clone was recorded a few times. Other DNA sequences from this sample encode an identical CDR3 as well. This chain connects TRBV28 to TRBJ2-7; 7 bases are a match to TRBD2. Per the germline V gene, CDR1 is MDHEN and CDR2 is SYDVKM. The CDR3 consists of 12 residues. Trimming at V came to 11 bases and at J to 1 base, leaving 5 bases not matched to a gene. CDR3 bases: TGTGCCTCTAGCGGTACTTCCTACGAGCAGTACTTC. Amino acid sequence: CASSGTSYEQYF.

This rearrangement joins TRBV6-6 to TRBJ1-2; D not resolved. This CDR3 contains 14 residues. The germline V gene encodes CDR1 MNHNY and CDR2 SVGAGI (reference sequence). V dropped 3 bases and J dropped 4 bases, with 12 bases sitting between them. CDR3 nucleotides: TGTGCCAGCAGTTATTCGTCGAGCCCCTATGGCTACACCTTC. Its protein product is CASSYSSSPYGYTF.

This clone was found a few times. The chain recombines TRBV28 with TRBJ2-7; D unclear. V dropped 3 bases and J dropped 6 bases, with 6 bases sitting between them. Per the germline V gene, CDR1 is MDHEN and CDR2 is SYDVKM. The CDR3 is 11 amino acids. Written as DNA, the CDR3 is TGTGCCAGCAGTTTTTGGGGCGAGCAGTACTTC. This codes for CASSFWGEQYF.

This clone was observed a handful of times. This chain joins TRBV10-3 and TRBJ1-1; D not certain. The CDR3 covers 13 residues. Deletions cut 11 bases from V and 2 bases from J, with 15 bases between. The germline CDR1 and CDR2 sequences are ENHRY and SYGVKD. CDR3 residues: CAAGRTVNTEAFF. CDR3 in DNA: TGTGCCGCGGGCCGAACAGTAAACACTGAAGCTTTCTTT.

The gene calls are TRBV7-9 and TRBJ2-5, with D tentatively TRBD1 (5 bases). The CDR3 has 13 amino acids. Germline lookup yields CDR1 SEHNR and CDR2 FQNEAQ (reference sequence). V was cut by 8 bases and J by 2 bases, with 12 bases left in between. CDR3 amino acids: CASAPDSQETQYF. CDR3 DNA: TGTGCCAGCGCTCCCGACAGTCAAGAGACCCAGTACTTC. The full variable domain, with the rest looked up from reference TRBV7-9 and TRBJ2-5, is DTGVSQNPRHKITKRGQNVTFRCDPISEHNRLYWYRQTLGQGPEFLTYFQNEAQLEKSRLLSDRFSAERPKGSFSTLEIQRTEQGDSAMYLCASAPDSQETQYFGPGTRLLVL.

V gene TRBV10-3 combines with J gene TRBJ2-2; TRBD2 is a possible D gene (5 bases). This CDR3 region has 14 residues. Germline CDR1 ENHRY, CDR2 SYGVKD. V was cut by 3 bases and J by 4 bases, with 9 bases left in between. CDR3 DNA: TGTGCCATCAGTGACTACGGGGTCACCGGGGAGCTGTTTTTT. Its protein product is CAISDYGVTGELFF.

About this clone: This likely comes from a read error, as the CDR3 has no conserved phenylalanine or tryptophan at its end. Because the CDR3's place on the DNA is in doubt, the DNA is left out and the CDR3 is given as listed by TCRdb. V and J are TRBV8-2 and TRBJ2-6. TRBV8-2 is marked as a pseudogene. The CDR3 has 13 amino acids, counting both end residues. CDR3: CGRNSRITQSRAI.

The J gene is TRBJ2-2, the V gene TRBV6-1, with D possibly being TRBD2 (5 bases). The CDR3 totals 16 residues. V gave up 3 bases and J gave up 5 bases, with 16 bases separating them. The V gene's germline CDR1 is MNHNS and CDR2 SASEGT. For the CDR3, the DNA is TGTGCCAGCAGTGAGGGGAGCCTAAGGTATACCGGGGAGCTGTTTTTT. Translated: CASSEGSLRYTGELFF.

The rearrangement joins TRBV7-2 to TRBJ1-5; D unclear. Trimming took 6 bases from V and 4 from J, leaving 10 bases between them. The germline V gene encodes CDR1 SGHTA and CDR2 FQGNSA. This CDR3 comprises 13 residues. The CDR3 DNA follows: TGTGCCAGCAGAAGTCGGGAAAATCAGCCCCAGCATTTT. It specifies CASRSRENQPQHF.

This clone was seen only a few times. The chain has TRBV9 and TRBJ1-5; a possible D gene is TRBD1 (5 bases). In germline, CDR1 is SGDLS, CDR2 YYNGEE. V lost 4 bases to trimming and J lost 11 bases, with 16 bases between them. The CDR3 has 13 residues. In DNA form, the CDR3 reads TGTGCCAGCAGCCCAGTCCCCGGGGGGGCCCAGCATTTT. Translated, it gives CASSPVPGGAQHF.

This clone was seen only a few times. The same CDR3 also results from other DNA sequences found in this sample. The genes are TRBV6-5 and TRBJ2-7; D ambiguous. Trimming removed 4 bases from V and 3 bases from J, with 4 bases in between. Germline CDR1 MNHEY, CDR2 SVGAGI. The CDR3 is made up of 11 amino acids. This chain's CDR3 is CASSSLYEQYF. CDR3 nucleotide sequence: TGTGCCAGCAGTTCCCTCTACGAGCAGTACTTC.

The gene calls are TRBV6-1 and TRBJ2-7; the match to TRBD1 covers 12 bases. The CDR3 runs 16 residues. J lost 4 bases, V lost 4 bases, and 8 bases had no gene match. The V gene's germline CDR1 is MNHNS and CDR2 SASEGT. The CDR3 protein is CASSVTPGQGAYEQYF. As DNA, the CDR3 is TGTGCCAGCAGTGTCACACCGGGACAGGGGGCTTACGAGCAGTACTTC.

Here the CDR3 reads CASSQPYEKLFF. CDR3 bases: TGCGCCAGCAGCCAACCCTATGAAAAACTGTTTTTT. The chain links TRBV4-1 to TRBJ1-4, with unresolved D. This CDR3 has 12 residues. The germline V gene has CDR1 MGHRA and CDR2 YSYEKL. With 2 bases removed from V and 6 bases from J, the gap between germline ends came to 4 bases.

This clone was seen just once. The chain recombines TRBV27 with TRBJ2-2; no definite D call. Trimming removed 5 bases at V and 1 base at J, with 2 bases between. Germline V gene lookup returns CDR1 MNHEY and CDR2 SMNVEV (reference sequence). The CDR3 length is 12 residues. Written as DNA, the CDR3 is TGTGCCAGCAGTAAGAACACCGGGGAGCTGTTTTTT. Encoded protein: CASSKNTGELFF.

This clone occurred a few times. The V gene is TRBV28, the J gene TRBJ2-7; possibly TRBD1 for D (6 bases). V dropped 7 bases and J dropped 0 bases, with 10 bases sitting between them. From germline, CDR1 is MDHEN and CDR2 SYDVKM. The CDR3 is made up of 13 amino acids. The CDR3 nucleotides read TGTGCCAGCACCCAGGGGAACTCCTACGAGCAGTACTTC. Its translation: CASTQGNSYEQYF.

The chain has TRBV5-6 and TRBJ2-1; TRBD2 agrees at 12 bases. Germline V gives CDR1 SGHDT, CDR2 YYEEEE. After removal of 0 bases from V and 1 base from J, the junction contained 8 bases not matched to a gene. This CDR3 is built from 19 residues. The CDR3, as DNA: TGTGCCAGCAGCTTGGTCGGCCTAGCGGGAGGGTCGTCCTACAATGAGCAGTTCTTC. Protein product: CASSLVGLAGGSSYNEQFF.

This chain uses TRBV29-1 with TRBJ2-7, with 9 bases lining up with TRBD1. CDR3 size: 15 residues. Germline V gene sequence: CDR1 SQVTM, CDR2 ANQGSEA. The junction had 12 bases not matched to a gene; V was cut back by 6 bases and J by 3 bases. In DNA form, the CDR3 reads TGCAGCGTGCAAGACCCCGGGACAGGGTTCTACGAGCAGTACTTC. Translating gives CSVQDPGTGFYEQYF.

The V gene is TRBV10-2, the J gene TRBJ2-7, with D uncertain. V was pared by 3 bases and J by 3 bases, with 6 bases between. The CDR3 sequence is 12 residues long. Germline values: CDR1 WSHSY, CDR2 SAAADI. The CDR3: CASSDPFYEQYF. CDR3 nucleotide sequence: TGCGCCAGCAGTGACCCCTTCTACGAGCAGTACTTC.

This rearrangement joins TRBV4-2 to TRBJ1-5; D remains ambiguous. This CDR3 comprises 15 residues. Per the germline V gene, CDR1 is LGHNA and CDR2 is YNFKEQ. V shed 1 base and J shed 0 bases, with 7 bases lying between them. This chain's CDR3 is CASSQVPVSNQPQHF. CDR3 sequence (DNA): TGTGCCAGCAGCCAAGTCCCAGTTAGCAATCAGCCCCAGCATTTT.

This chain connects TRBV28 to TRBJ2-7; TRBD1 might be the D (6 bases). V dropped 6 bases and J dropped 5 bases, with 38 bases sitting between them. The CDR3 sequence is 21 residues long. Germline loops: CDR1 MDHEN, CDR2 SYDVKM. In DNA form, the CDR3 reads TGTGCCAGCAGCGGCATATCTGGAAAGCAGTCGCCCCAGGGGTGGCAGAACGAGCAGTACTTC. It yields the protein CASSGISGKQSPQGWQNEQYF.

This clone was picked up a small number of times. CDR3 sequence (DNA): TGTGCCAGCAGTCAACTAGCGGGAACAGATACGCAGTATTTT. Its translation: CASSQLAGTDTQYF. The gene calls are TRBV27 and TRBJ2-3, with TRBD2 matching 10 bases. Trimming at V came to 5 bases and at J to 3 bases, leaving 2 bases not matched to a gene. Germline loops: CDR1 MNHEY, CDR2 SMNVEV (reference sequence). This CDR3 comprises 14 residues.

The rearrangement uses TRBV6-5 and TRBJ1-3, with 7 positions matching TRBD1. Trimming removed 2 bases from V and 0 bases from J; junction bases left unmatched: 4. The CDR3 spans 16 residues. CDR1 and CDR2 from the germline V gene are MNHEY and SVGAGI. The CDR3, as DNA: TGTGCCAGCAGTTACAGCGCAGGGGGCTCTGGAAACACCATATATTTT. Its translation: CASSYSAGGSGNTIYF.

The V call is TRBV27, the J call TRBJ2-7; 8 bases fit TRBD1. The CDR3 runs to 14 residues. Germline V gives CDR1 MNHEY, CDR2 SMNVEV (reference sequence). V lost 0 bases, J lost 4 bases, and 2 bases stayed unmatched. The CDR3: CASSLSRTGYEQYF. CDR3 nucleotides: TGTGCCAGCAGTTTATCCAGGACAGGGTACGAGCAGTACTTC.

J is TRBJ2-1 and V is TRBV9; D might be TRBD1 (5 bases). The CDR3 runs 15 residues. The V gene's germline CDR1 is SGDLS and CDR2 YYNGEE. V shed 4 bases and J shed 6 bases, with 17 bases lying between them. Here the CDR3 DNA reads TGTGCCAGCAGCTCACAGGTGGGTGTCCTCAATGAGCAGTTCTTC. This encodes CASSSQVGVLNEQFF.

This chain links TRBV6-1 with TRBJ1-5, with 7 bases that match TRBD1. Trimming took 4 bases from V and 4 from J; bases not matched to a gene: 7. CDR1 is MNHNS, CDR2 SASEGT, per germline. The CDR3 length is 15 residues. CDR3 in amino acids: CASSVVTGSNQPQHF. The CDR3 DNA reads as TGTGCCAGCAGTGTGGTGACAGGGAGTAATCAGCCCCAGCATTTT.

V is TRBV7-9 and J is TRBJ2-2, with D tentatively TRBD2 (5 bases). Germline loops: CDR1 SEHNR, CDR2 FQNEAQ (reference sequence). The CDR3 has 18 residues. Trimming left V 5 bases short and J 2 bases short, with 21 bases between. The CDR3 protein is CASSTTVARAGNTGELFF. Here the CDR3 DNA reads TGTGCCAGCAGCACCACGGTAGCGAGGGCCGGAAACACCGGGGAGCTGTTTTTT.

This rearrangement joins TRBV10-3 to TRBJ1-5; TRBD1 matches 8 bases. The V and J ends lost 0 bases and 4 bases, in that order; junction bases with no gene match: 2. This CDR3 region has 15 residues. Germline assignment: CDR1 ENHRY and CDR2 SYGVKD. CDR3 nucleotide sequence: TGTGCCATCAGTGAGTCGAGACAGGGGAATCAGCCCCAGCATTTT. It is translated as CAISESRQGNQPQHF.

This clone was recorded many times. This chain joins TRBV11-2 and TRBJ2-1; D remains ambiguous. V was shortened by 0 bases and J by 9 bases, with 21 bases between the two germline ends. Per the germline V gene, CDR1 is SGHAT and CDR2 is FQNNGV. The length of the CDR3 is 17 residues. The CDR3 here is CASSLDSVPGERREQFF. CDR3 DNA: TGTGCCAGCAGCTTAGATTCCGTCCCAGGTGAACGGCGTGAGCAGTTCTTC.